Below, 13 T cell receptor beta chains from the same sample are listed, as sequenced in a study of T cell responses to AZD1222 COVID-19 vaccine. Sequencing used immunoSEQ multiplex PCR; TCRdb keeps in-frame clones, though not all of them. The table shows approximately 260,000 clones, with 85% to 95% occurring only once. The specimen comprised peripheral blood, sampled on day 0 of AZD1222 vaccination. Source of these receptors: an adult in good health.

On this clone itself: One junction end disagrees with the germline gene, perhaps due to a read error. The V and J genes are TRBV18 and TRBJ1-2; 7 nucleotides align to TRBD1. Looked up from germline, CDR1 is KGHSH and CDR2 is LQKENI. The CDR3 is 13 residues long. As DNA, the CDR3 is TGTGCCAGCTCACCGCTAAGGCCGGGACAGAGGGACTTC. Residues: CASSPLRPGQRDF.

The V gene is TRBV15, the J gene TRBJ1-6; D might be TRBD1 (5 bases). The CDR3 contains 16 residues. Germline V gene sequence: CDR1 LNHNV, CDR2 YYDKDF (reference sequence). V lost 0 bases and J 9 bases, leaving 15 bases between the germline ends. This CDR3 reads CATSRDQIGTGSPLHF. The CDR3 DNA reads TGTGCCACCAGCAGAGATCAAATAGGGACGGGTTCACCCCTCCACTTT.

This clone was found a few times. The CDR3 loop is CASRADVRYEQYF. The CDR3 region has the DNA TGTGCCAGCAGGGCGGACGTGAGATACGAGCAGTACTTC. The chain joins TRBV2 to TRBJ2-7, with unresolved D. Germline-derived CDR1 and CDR2 are SNHLY and FYNNEI. The V gene lost 6 bases and the J gene lost 4 bases, with 13 bases spanning the gap. This CDR3 has 13 amino acids.

The V and J genes are TRBV5-4 and TRBJ2-3, with D tentatively TRBD1 or TRBD2 (7 bases each). From germline, CDR1 is SGHNT and CDR2 YYREEE (reference sequence). This CDR3 contains 16 residues. Trimming left V 4 bases short and J 2 bases short, with 17 bases between. Here the CDR3 reads CASSLRGLAVTDTQYF. In nucleotides, the CDR3 is TGTGCCAGCAGCCTAAGGGGGCTAGCGGTCACAGATACGCAGTATTTT. Looking up the rest from reference TRBV5-4 and TRBJ2-3 gives the full variable domain: ETGVTQSPTHLIKTRGQQVTLRCSSQSGHNTVSWYQQALGQGPQFIFQYYREEENGRGNFPPRFSGLQFPNYSSELNVNALELDDSALYLCASSLRGLAVTDTQYFGPGTRLTVL.

The chain has TRBV5-1 and TRBJ1-1, with D possibly matching TRBD1 (5 bases). Looked up from germline, CDR1 is SGHRS and CDR2 is YFSETQ. V was pared by 0 bases and J by 5 bases, with 14 bases between. The CDR3 is 15 residues long. The DNA of the CDR3 is TGCGCCAGCAGCTTGGCCGCAGGGCTGGGAACTGAAGCTTTCTTT. It specifies CASSLAAGLGTEAFF.

V is TRBV7-2 and J is TRBJ1-6, with D possibly matching TRBD1 (5 bases). Per germline, CDR1 SGHTA and CDR2 FQGNSA. The V end lost 3 bases, the J end lost 13 bases, and 22 bases lay between the germline ends. There are 16 residues in the CDR3. The CDR3 loop is CASSLAGGLNFRPLHF. As DNA, the CDR3 is TGTGCCAGCAGCTTGGCGGGGGGACTTAATTTTAGGCCCCTCCACTTT.

The rearrangement joins TRBV28 to TRBJ1-1; 8 bases map to TRBD1. Trimming cost V 6 bases and J 1 base; bases outside gene matches: 7. The length of the CDR3 is 15 residues. The germline V gene has CDR1 MDHEN and CDR2 SYDVKM. This CDR3 reads CASRSPGQENTEAFF. The CDR3, as DNA: TGTGCCAGCAGATCGCCGGGACAGGAGAACACTGAAGCTTTCTTT.

The chain uses TRBV19 and TRBJ1-5; D is undetermined. This CDR3 has 17 residues. Deletions cut 4 bases from V and 0 bases from J, with 16 bases between. The germline CDR1 and CDR2 sequences are LNHDA and SQIVND (reference sequence). CDR3 residues: CASSTPDGKPSNQPQHF. For the CDR3, the DNA is TGTGCCAGTAGTACCCCAGACGGGAAACCTAGCAATCAGCCCCAGCATTTT.

J is TRBJ2-7 and V is TRBV9; 9 nucleotides match TRBD1. The CDR3 spans 14 residues. With V trimmed by 0 bases and J by 7 bases, 5 bases remained unmatched. CDR1 is SGDLS, CDR2 YYNGEE, per germline. CDR3 nucleotides: TGTGCCAGCAGCGTAGCACAGGGGGCAGAGGAGCAGTACTTC. Its protein is CASSVAQGAEEQYF.

This clone came up once. The chain links TRBV12-3 or TRBV12-4 to TRBJ1-4, with D unresolved. Trimming shortened V by 2 bases and J by 6 bases, and 1 base separated the two germline ends. This CDR3 contains 11 residues. CDR3 protein: CASSLYEKLFF. Here the CDR3 DNA reads TGTGCCAGCAGTTTATATGAAAAACTGTTTTTT.

The chain employs TRBV6-5 and TRBJ2-7; D assignment may be TRBD1 or TRBD2 (5 bases each). The V end was cut by 5 bases, the J end by 4 bases, with 18 bases between. Per germline, CDR1 MNHEY and CDR2 SVGAGI. CDR3 size: 15 residues. The CDR3 DNA sequence: TGTGCCAGCAGTCCCGGGCGAGACGGGGCTTACGAGCAGTACTTC. Its translation is CASSPGRDGAYEQYF.

This sequence joins TRBV7-2 and TRBJ2-2, with D unresolved. The CDR3 extends over 16 amino acids. Per germline, CDR1 SGHTA and CDR2 FQGNSA. Trimming removed 2 bases at V and 6 bases at J, with 16 bases between. This CDR3 is CASSLFYLASAGELFF. The CDR3 DNA reads TGTGCCAGCAGCTTATTCTATTTAGCCTCAGCCGGGGAGCTGTTTTTT. The full variable domain, rest sourced from reference TRBV7-2 and TRBJ2-2, is GAGVSQSPSNKVTEKGKDVELRCDPISGHTALYWYRQSLGQGLEFLIYFQGNSAPDKSGLPSDRFSAERTGGSVSTLTIQRTQQEDSAVYLCASSLFYLASAGELFFGEGSRLTVL.

V gene TRBV5-1 combines with J gene TRBJ2-7; TRBD1 matches 10 bases. V lost 6 bases to trimming and J lost 2 bases; unmatched junction nucleotides: 8. This CDR3 comprises 15 residues. CDR1 and CDR2 (germline): SGHRS, YFSETQ. CDR3: CASTRGQGMTYEQYF. In DNA, the CDR3 is TGCGCCAGCACACGGGGACAGGGGATGACCTACGAGCAGTACTTC.